This TCR beta chain was recovered during a study of T cells after yellow fever vaccination. Study-wide background: It was SMART-Seq v4 Ultra Low Input that prepared the fractions with low cell numbers.

A single record per CDR3 protein comes from TCRdb applying MiXCR to the 5' RACE reads. This repertoire shows a few hundred thousand distinct CDR3 sequences, 4.1% found once; its top ten account for around 23%. Notes on the study in general: Although the secondary response was weaker, it peaked faster, at day 5 versus 15. The booster saw the reappearance of most primary-vaccination clones (approximately 97% CD4, almost 90% CD8). Relatively few clonotypes were ones that appeared in both CD4 and CD8 compartments.

Looked up from germline, CDR1 is MNHNY and CDR2 is SVGAGI (reference sequence). The CDR3 extends over 13 amino acids. V lost 7 bases and J lost 2, with 11 bases in between. This clonotype was counted at least ten times. Its antigen is as yet unknown. The TCR was taken from a man between 18 and 29 years old who received the YFV17D yellow fever vaccine. The rearrangement uses TRBV6-6 and TRBJ1-2, with D unclear. Sample: PBMCs, taken 5 days after the yellow fever booster vaccination. The CDR3 DNA reads TGTGCCAGCATTGAAGACGGCAACTATGGCTACACCTTC. Amino acid sequence: CASIEDGNYGYTF.